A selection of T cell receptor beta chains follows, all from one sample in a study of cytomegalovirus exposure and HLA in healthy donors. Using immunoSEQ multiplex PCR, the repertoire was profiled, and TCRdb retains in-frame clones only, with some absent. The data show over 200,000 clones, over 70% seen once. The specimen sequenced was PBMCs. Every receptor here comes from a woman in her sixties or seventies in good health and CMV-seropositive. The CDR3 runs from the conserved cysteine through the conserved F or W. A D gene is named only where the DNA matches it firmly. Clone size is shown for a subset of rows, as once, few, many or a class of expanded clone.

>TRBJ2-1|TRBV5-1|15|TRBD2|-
CASSFTSVSYNEQFF
TGCGCCAGCAGCTTTACTAGCGTCTCCTACAATGAGCAGTTCTTC
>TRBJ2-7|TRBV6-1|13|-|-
CASSERTASEQYF
TGTGCCAGCAGTGAAAGGACTGCTAGCGAGCAGTACTTC
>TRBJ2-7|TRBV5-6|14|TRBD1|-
CASSLRTGVGEQYF
TGTGCCAGCAGCCTCCGGACAGGGGTAGGAGAGCAGTACTTC
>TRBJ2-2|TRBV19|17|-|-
CASSRRGGQVNTGELFF
TGTGCCAGTAGTAGGAGGGGAGGACAGGTCAACACCGGGGAGCTGTTTTTT
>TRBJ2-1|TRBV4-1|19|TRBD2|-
CASSLQDLGLAGSRDEQFF
TGCGCCAGCAGCCTTCAAGACCTGGGACTAGCGGGTAGCAGGGATGAGCAGTTCTTC
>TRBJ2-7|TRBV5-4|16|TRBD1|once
CASRDRTLTGDYEQYF
TGTGCCAGCAGGGACCGAACACTCACAGGGGACTACGAGCAGTACTTC
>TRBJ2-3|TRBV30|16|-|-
CAWSSTLGGSRDTQYF
TGTGCCTGGAGTTCCACCCTCGGTGGGTCCAGGGATACGCAGTATTTT
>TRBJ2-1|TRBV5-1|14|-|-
CASSLQGTYNEQFF
TGCGCCAGCAGCTTGCAGGGGACCTACAATGAGCAGTTCTTC
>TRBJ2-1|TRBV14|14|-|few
CASSRASSDNEQFF
TGTGCCAGCAGCCGGGCTAGCAGTGATAATGAGCAGTTCTTC
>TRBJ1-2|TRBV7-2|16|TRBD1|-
CASSVGGQGAVYGYTF
TGTGCCAGCAGCGTGGGGGGCCAGGGGGCTGTCTATGGCTACACCTTC
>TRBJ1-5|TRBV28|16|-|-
CASSFGSRGSNQPQHF
TGTGCCAGCAGTTTTGGTAGCAGGGGAAGCAATCAGCCCCAGCATTTT
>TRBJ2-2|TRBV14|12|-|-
CASSSYTGELFF
TGTGCCAGCAGTTCGTACACCGGGGAGCTGTTTTTT
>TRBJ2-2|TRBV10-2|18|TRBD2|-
CASSDSQLAGANTGELFF
TGCGCCAGCAGCGACTCACAACTAGCGGGAGCGAACACCGGGGAGCTGTTTTTT
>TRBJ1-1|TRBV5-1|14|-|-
CASSLGQANTEAFF
TGCGCCAGCAGCTTGGGACAGGCCAACACTGAAGCTTTCTTT
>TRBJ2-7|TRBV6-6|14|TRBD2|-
CASSYSGGTYEQYF
TGTGCCAGCAGTTACTCGGGGGGGACCTACGAGCAGTACTTC
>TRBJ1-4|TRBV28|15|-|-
CATLPSGTSSEKLFF
TGTGCCACTCTTCCTTCCGGGACAAGCAGTGAAAAACTGTTTTTT
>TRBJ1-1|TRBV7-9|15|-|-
CASSPDRTMNTEAFF
TGTGCCAGCAGCCCCGACAGAACAATGAACACTGAAGCTTTCTTT
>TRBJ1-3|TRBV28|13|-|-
CASRPGAGNTIYF
TGTGCCAGCAGACCGGGAGCAGGAAACACCATATATTTT
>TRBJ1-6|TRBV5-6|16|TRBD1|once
CASSSDRGTYNSPLHF
TGTGCCAGCAGCTCGGACAGGGGAACCTATAATTCACCCCTCCACTTT
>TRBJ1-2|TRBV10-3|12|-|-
CAMRDSNYGYTF
TGTGCCATGAGGGATTCTAACTATGGCTACACCTTC
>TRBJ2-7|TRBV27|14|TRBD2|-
CASIWSSGKDEQYF
TGTGCCAGCATCTGGAGTAGCGGGAAGGACGAGCAGTACTTC
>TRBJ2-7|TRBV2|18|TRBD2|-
CASRNNPGLAGVSYEQYF
TGTGCCAGCAGGAACAATCCGGGACTAGCGGGAGTCTCCTACGAGCAGTACTTC
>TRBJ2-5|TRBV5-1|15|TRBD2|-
CASNSGSGLGETQYF
TGCGCCAGCAATAGCGGGAGCGGACTGGGGGAGACCCAGTACTTC
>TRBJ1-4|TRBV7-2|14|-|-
CASSPQGANEKLFF
TGTGCCAGCAGCCCCCAGGGTGCGAATGAAAAACTGTTTTTT
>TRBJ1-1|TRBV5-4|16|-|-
CASSLVFTGMNTEAFF
TGTGCCAGCAGCTTGGTCTTCACAGGGATGAACACTGAAGCTTTCTTT
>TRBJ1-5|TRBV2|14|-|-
CASSENFRDQPQHF
TGTGCCAGCAGTGAAAACTTCAGGGATCAGCCCCAGCATTTT
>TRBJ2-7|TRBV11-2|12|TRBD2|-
CASSRTSHEQYF
TGTGCCAGCAGCCGGACTAGCCACGAGCAGTACTTC
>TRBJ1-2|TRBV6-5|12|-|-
CASQAGADGYTF
TGTGCCTCTCAAGCGGGGGCGGATGGCTACACCTTC
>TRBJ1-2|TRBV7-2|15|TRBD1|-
CASSHPSGGNYGYTF
TGTGCCAGCAGCCACCCCTCAGGGGGTAACTATGGCTACACCTTC
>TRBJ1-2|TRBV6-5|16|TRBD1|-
CASSYSRTGGGYGYTF
TGTGCCAGCAGTTACTCAAGGACAGGGGGCGGTTATGGCTACACCTTC
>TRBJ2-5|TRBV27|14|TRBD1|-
CASSAADRGWTQYF
TGTGCCAGCAGTGCTGCGGACAGGGGTTGGACCCAGTACTTC
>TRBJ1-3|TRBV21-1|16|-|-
CASSFLWTGSGNTIYF
TGTGCCAGCAGCTTCTTATGGACAGGGTCCGGAAACACCATATATTTT
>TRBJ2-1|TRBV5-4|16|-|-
CASSSGGASSYNEQFF
TGTGCCAGCAGCTCGGGCGGGGCGAGCTCCTACAATGAGCAGTTCTTC
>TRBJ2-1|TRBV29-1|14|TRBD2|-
CSVEPSGNSDEQFF
TGCAGCGTTGAGCCTAGCGGAAACTCGGATGAGCAGTTCTTC
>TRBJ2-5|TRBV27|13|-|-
CASSSSYQETQYF
-
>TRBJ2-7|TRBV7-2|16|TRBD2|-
CASSLVGSGGSYEQYF
TGTGCCAGCAGCTTAGTGGGTAGCGGGGGTTCCTACGAGCAGTACTTC
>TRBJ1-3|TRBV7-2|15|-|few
CASSLALGAGNTIYF
TGTGCCAGCAGCTTAGCGCTAGGGGCTGGAAACACCATATATTTT
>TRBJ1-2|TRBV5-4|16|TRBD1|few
CASSLISGQGSQGYTF
TGTGCCAGCAGCTTGATCTCTGGACAGGGATCACAGGGCTACACCTTC
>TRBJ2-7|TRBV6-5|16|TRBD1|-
CASSYSIWDRGGEQYF
TGTGCCAGCAGTTACTCGATTTGGGACAGGGGTGGCGAGCAGTACTTC